Sequencing of this T cell receptor (beta chain) was carried out in a study of response to subunit inactivated influenza vaccine. V shed 4 bases, J shed 9 bases, and the junction held 6 bases outside the gene matches. The CDR3 has 13 residues. Germline loops: CDR1 SQVTM, CDR2 ANQGSEA. TCRdb itself ran the RT-PCR reads through MiXCR, one entry per CDR3 protein. The table lists roughly 630,000 distinct CDR3 sequences, around 15% of them singletons, with 7.6% in the top ten. Study findings and constraints: With each seasonal influenza vaccination, the authors suggested, few new T cells are recruited.

The table lists this clonotype with a few counts. What it recognizes is unknown. This rearrangement joins TRBV29-1 to TRBJ2-1, with 10 bases aligning to TRBD2. This TCR derives from a man aged 50-59 years who received an inactivated influenza vaccine. Sequenced material: PBMCs from blood, taken 14 days before vaccination. The CDR3 region has the DNA TGCAGCGTTGGGGCTAGCGGGGGTTTTGAGCAGTTCTTC. The encoded protein is CSVGASGGFEQFF.